The clone carrying this TCR beta chain occurred a few times. The antigen remains undetermined. The record originates from a study of T cell repertoires in cytomegalovirus infection. Across the study: From public TCR beta signatures came an indication of both CMV infection and matching HLA type.

Notes on the study in general: HLA-C-restricted CMV clonotypes gave the most frequent clonotype in two of eight donors. Summed frequency of shared TCR beta families picked out CMV carriers who also had the relevant HLA.

Each CDR3 protein is one row after TCRdb ran MiXCR on the reads. The table lists roughly 200,000 distinct CDR3 sequences, roughly 9% of them singletons. The sample was PBMCs. The sequence came from a human donor in good health (CMV status not recorded). Some clones in this sample may be carry-over from other donors' samples.

The CDR3: CASSLDLVLTYEQYF. CDR3 nucleotides: TGTGCCAGCAGCTTAGATCTGGTTCTAACCTACGAGCAGTACTTC. The gene calls are TRBV7-8 and TRBJ2-7; D is uncertain. The CDR3 spans 15 residues. The germline V and J ends were trimmed by 1 base and 2 bases, with 12 bases remaining between them. Germline V lookup: CDR1 SGHVS, CDR2 FQNEAQ. Together with reference TRBV7-8 and TRBJ2-7, the CDR3 gives the full variable domain: GAGVSQSPRYKVAKRGQDVALRCDPISGHVSLFWYQQALGQGPEFLTYFQNEAQLDKSGLPSDRFFAERPEGSVSTLKIQRTQQEDSAVYLCASSLDLVLTYEQYFGPGTRLTVT.